The next 18 T cell receptor beta chains were all read from a single sample in a study of regulatory T cells in long-lasting Graves disease. As for time point: persistent/refractory GD, antithyroid drugs over 5 years with positive TRAb. Following extraction of RNA from PBMCs, that RNA was used to make the TCR library. The authors built TCR beta libraries using iRepertoire HTBI primers and Arm-PCR of CDR3 regions. TCRdb reprocessed the multiplex PCR reads with MiXCR, giving one entry per CDR3 protein. The table records about 310,000 distinct CDR3 sequences, 22% of them present only once. Specimen: peripheral blood mononuclear cells (PBMCs), collected when the disease was refractory, from a patient treated with antithyroid drugs. The receptors derive from a female donor with Graves disease.

The chain recombines TRBV6-1 with TRBJ2-3; maybe TRBD2 (6 bases). Trimming stripped 7 bases from V and 6 bases from J, with 17 bases between. The CDR3 has 14 residues. Germline assignment: CDR1 MNHNS and CDR2 SASEGT. For the CDR3, the DNA is TGTGCCAGCACCCAGCGGAGGGGTGGGGATACGCAGTATTTT. This codes for CASTQRRGGDTQYF.

In this sample, this clonotype turned up many times. At one boundary the junction diverges from the germline segment, which might be a read error. This chain uses TRBV2 with TRBJ1-5, with TRBD1 matching 11 bases. This CDR3 is built from 14 residues. The germline CDR1 and CDR2 sequences are SNHLY and FYNNEI. The CDR3 here is CASSEGTGGQPQHF. The CDR3 bases are TGTGCCAGCAGCGAAGGGACAGGGGGTCAGCCCCAGCATTTT.

This clonotype has more than one count but fewer than ten. The CDR3 nucleotides are TGTGCCAGCACGGGCGGACTAGCTCGGTCCTACGAGCAGTACTTC. This codes for CASTGGLARSYEQYF. J is TRBJ2-7 and V is TRBV6-1; TRBD2 aligns across 8 bases. The junction had 9 bases not matched to a gene; V was cut back by 7 bases and J by 1 base. The V gene's germline CDR1 is MNHNS and CDR2 SASEGT. This CDR3 has 15 amino acids.

This clonotype has at least ten counts. The CDR3 protein is CASSRPIYTF. The CDR3 nucleotides are TGTGCCAGCAGCCGGCCTATCTACACCTTC. The V and J genes are TRBV11-1 and TRBJ1-2, with D hard to call. From germline, CDR1 is SGHAT and CDR2 FQDESV (reference sequence). With 5 bases removed from V and 10 bases from J, the gap between germline ends came to 8 bases. The CDR3 spans 10 residues.

The DNA for the CDR3 is TGTGCCTGGAGCGCTGGGGCAGGGCGATACGAGCAGTACTTC. Protein: CAWSAGAGRYEQYF. The chain carries TRBV30 and TRBJ2-7; weak D call: TRBD1 (5 bases). The ends were cut back, 3 bases at V and 4 bases at J, with 16 bases in the middle. CDR1 is GTSNPN, CDR2 SVGIG, per germline (reference sequence). CDR3 size: 14 residues. Supplemented by reference TRBV30 and TRBJ2-7, the full variable domain reads SQTIHQWPATLVQPVGSPLSLECTVEGTSNPNLYWYRQAAGRGLQLLFYSVGIGQISSEVPQNLSASRPQDRQFILSSKKLLLSDSGFYLCAWSAGAGRYEQYFGPGTRLTVT.

The rearrangement joins TRBV6-5 to TRBJ2-7, with 9 bases lining up with TRBD2. Germline assignment: CDR1 MNHEY and CDR2 SVGAGI. The CDR3 totals 15 residues. V was pared by 1 base and J by 3 bases, with 4 bases of the junction left unmatched. CDR3 bases: TGTGCCAGCAGTTACTTAAGCGGGAGGCTCTACGAGCAGTACTTC. Its protein is CASSYLSGRLYEQYF.

This clonotype has more than one count but fewer than ten. The rearrangement joins TRBV27 to TRBJ1-1, with D possibly being TRBD1 (6 bases). This CDR3 spans 14 amino acids. Germline loops: CDR1 MNHEY, CDR2 SMNVEV (reference sequence). Trimming took 5 bases from V and 6 from J, leaving 16 bases between them. In DNA, the CDR3 is TGTGCCAGCAGTCGAGCCAGGGGAGTACCTGAAGCTTTCTTT. Translated: CASSRARGVPEAFF.

This clonotype was found many times. This chain links TRBV6-1 with TRBJ1-2; a weak D match, TRBD1 (6 bases). The CDR3 length is 13 residues. The germline CDR1 and CDR2 sequences are MNHNS and SASEGT. V was trimmed by 4 bases and J by 4 bases, leaving 10 bases between them. The CDR3, as DNA: TGTGCCAGCAGTGCCGGACAGTCCTATGGCTACACCTTC. Protein: CASSAGQSYGYTF.

A few counts support this clonotype. The J gene is TRBJ2-3, the V gene TRBV13, with a tentative D call TRBD2 (6 bases). Germline CDR1 is PRHDT and CDR2 is FYEKMQ (reference sequence). This CDR3 region has 13 residues. Trimming shortened V by 5 bases and J by 7 bases, and 13 bases separated the two germline ends. CDR3 coding DNA: TGTGCCAGCAGCACGACTAGTGGATATACGCAGTATTTT. It codes for CASSTTSGYTQYF. Using reference TRBV13 and TRBJ2-3 for the parts outside the CDR3, the full variable domain is AAGVIQSPRHLIKEKRETATLKCYPIPRHDTVYWYQQGPGQDPQFLISFYEKMQSDKGSIPDRFSAQQFSDYHSELNMSSLELGDSALYFCASSTTSGYTQYFGPGTRLTVL.

This clonotype was observed many times. The chain joins TRBV7-2 to TRBJ2-5; a possible D gene is TRBD2 (6 bases). The CDR3 loop spans 15 amino acids. Trimming removed 0 bases from V and 0 bases from J, with 8 bases in between. From germline, CDR1 is SGHTA and CDR2 FQGNSA. CDR3 protein: CASSLASGYQETQYF. Written as DNA, the CDR3 is TGTGCCAGCAGCTTAGCTAGCGGTTACCAAGAGACCCAGTACTTC.

The table lists this clonotype with many counts. V is TRBV12-3 or TRBV12-4 and J is TRBJ1-6; weak D call: TRBD1 (6 bases). Deletions cut 6 bases from V and 9 bases from J, with 18 bases between. The CDR3 is made up of 15 amino acids. This CDR3 is CASSAFLGGSSPLHF. The CDR3 DNA reads TGTGCCAGCAGCGCATTTCTAGGGGGGTCTTCACCCCTCCACTTT.

The chain combines TRBV12-3 or TRBV12-4 with TRBJ2-1, with D possibly called TRBD1 or TRBD2 (5 bases each). The CDR3 extends over 15 amino acids. Trimming took off 7 bases at V and 2 bases at J, with 15 bases between the two ends. The CDR3 DNA sequence: TGTGCCAGCAAAGACGGGACCTTTGCCTACAATGAGCAGTTCTTC. Translation: CASKDGTFAYNEQFF.

This clonotype was seen only a few times. J is TRBJ1-6 and V is TRBV6-1, with 9 bases matching TRBD1. The CDR3 loop spans 14 amino acids. V shed 6 bases, J shed 9 bases, and the junction held 6 bases outside the gene matches. Germline CDR1 MNHNS, CDR2 SASEGT. The CDR3 sequence is CASRDRGVSSPLHF. Here the CDR3 DNA reads TGTGCCAGCAGGGACAGGGGAGTGAGTTCACCCCTCCACTTT.

Ten or more counts support this clonotype. The chain has TRBV2 and TRBJ2-2; D unclear. V was pared by 7 bases and J by 6 bases, with 9 bases between. Germline assignment: CDR1 SNHLY and CDR2 FYNNEI. There are 12 residues in the CDR3. The DNA for the CDR3 is TGTGCCAGCACGCGAGACGCCGGGGAGCTGTTTTTT. This encodes CASTRDAGELFF.

Concerning this clonotype itself: A read error may be the cause here, since a much bigger clone is one base away. The rearrangement uses TRBV27 and TRBJ2-2; TRBD1 matches 11 bases. Per the germline V gene, CDR1 is MNHEY and CDR2 is SMNVEV (reference sequence). The CDR3 has 14 amino acids. With 10 bases clipped from V and 6 bases from J, the junction kept 7 bases outside the gene matches. CDR3 region: CATRDRGFPGELFF. CDR3 sequence (DNA): TGTGCCACCCGGGACAGGGGGTTTCCCGGGGAGCTGTTTTTT.

This clonotype was detected a few times. The chain couples TRBV27 to TRBJ1-6; 7 bases are shared with TRBD1. The CDR3 runs 17 residues. With 3 bases clipped from V and 6 bases from J, the junction kept 11 bases outside the gene matches. The germline CDR1 and CDR2 sequences are MNHEY and SMNVEV (reference sequence). The CDR3 region has the DNA TGTGCCAGCAGTTTGAGGGGGCCCGGTTTGCTTAATTCACCCCTCCACTTT. Amino acids: CASSLRGPGLLNSPLHF.

This clonotype was counted at least ten times. The J gene is TRBJ2-5, the V gene TRBV20-1, with D tentatively TRBD2 (5 bases). CDR1 is DFQATT, CDR2 SNEGSKA, per germline (reference sequence). The V gene lost 0 bases and the J gene lost 5 bases, with 10 bases spanning the gap. CDR3 length: 13 amino acids. As DNA, the CDR3 is TGCAGTGCTAGAGATACGGACTCCGAGACCCAGTACTTC. This translates into CSARDTDSETQYF.

This clonotype was counted many times. This chain uses TRBV7-2 with TRBJ2-5; 10 nucleotides agree with TRBD2. The germline V gene has CDR1 SGHTA and CDR2 FQGNSA. This CDR3 is built from 16 residues. J lost 1 base, V lost 6 bases, and 8 bases had no gene match. CDR3 residues: CASRAGSGRAQETQYF. CDR3 bases: TGTGCCAGCAGGGCAGGGAGCGGGAGGGCCCAAGAGACCCAGTACTTC.